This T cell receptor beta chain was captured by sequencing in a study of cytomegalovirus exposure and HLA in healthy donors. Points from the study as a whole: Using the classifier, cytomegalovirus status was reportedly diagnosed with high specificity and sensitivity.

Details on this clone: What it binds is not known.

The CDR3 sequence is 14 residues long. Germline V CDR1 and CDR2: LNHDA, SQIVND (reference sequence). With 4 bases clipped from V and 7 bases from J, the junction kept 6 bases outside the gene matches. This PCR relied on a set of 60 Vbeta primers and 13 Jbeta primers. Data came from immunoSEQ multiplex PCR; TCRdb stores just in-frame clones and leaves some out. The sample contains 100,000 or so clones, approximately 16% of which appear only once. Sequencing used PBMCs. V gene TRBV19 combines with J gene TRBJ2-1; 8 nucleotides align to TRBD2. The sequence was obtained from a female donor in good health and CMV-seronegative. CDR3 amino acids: CASSNGRETNEQFF. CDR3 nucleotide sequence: TGTGCCAGTAGTAACGGGAGGGAGACGAATGAGCAGTTCTTC. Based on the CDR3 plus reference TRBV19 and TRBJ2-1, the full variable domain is DGGITQSPKYLFRKEGQNVTLSCEQNLNHDAMYWYRQDPGQGLRLIYYSQIVNDFQKGDIAEGYSVSREKKESFPLTVTSAQKNPTAFYLCASSNGRETNEQFFGPGTRLTVL.